A single sample is the source of the 15 T cell receptor beta chains below, sequenced in a study of cytomegalovirus exposure and HLA in healthy donors. PCR involved 60 Vbeta and 13 Jbeta primers. Generated by immunoSEQ multiplex PCR, the TCRdb table keeps only in-frame clones and is missing some. The sample lists 120,000 to 150,000 clones; around 9.6% were seen once. Material for sequencing was PBMCs. The origin of the receptors is a male donor in good health and CMV-seronegative.

Notes on this clone: A junction boundary mismatches the germline segment, possibly from a read error. The CDR3 DNA reads as TGTGCCAGCGGTACAGGAGTCTCCTACGGGCAGTACTTC. Protein: CASGTGVSYGQYF. This chain connects TRBV14 to TRBJ2-7; a weak D match, TRBD1 (5 bases). This CDR3 has 13 amino acids. The germline V gene encodes CDR1 SGHDN and CDR2 FVKESK.

The chain uses TRBV5-1 and TRBJ1-1; maybe TRBD1 (6 bases). CDR1 and CDR2 from the germline V gene are SGHRS and YFSETQ. V was trimmed by 7 bases and J by 2 bases, leaving 27 bases between them. This CDR3 comprises 18 residues. The CDR3 bases are TGCGCCAGCTCGACCAATTTCGGGGGGCTAGTGGGAAACACTGAAGCTTTCTTT. This encodes CASSTNFGGLVGNTEAFF.

This clone turned up a few times. The rearrangement joins TRBV21-1 to TRBJ2-6; the DNA was not used to check the table's D call, TRBD2. TRBV21-1 is tagged as a pseudogene. This CDR3 spans 18 amino acids. CDR3 nucleotide sequence: TGTGCCAGCAGCAAAGTGATGGGGAGCTGCGGGGGGGCCAACGTCCTGACTTTC. Protein product: CASSKVMGSCGGANVLTF.

This clone has ten or more counts. The rearrangement uses TRBV5-1 and TRBJ1-4, with D possibly TRBD1 on 6 matching bases. The V and J ends lost 7 bases and 5 bases respectively, with 18 bases between them. The CDR3 extends over 15 amino acids. CDR1 SGHRS and CDR2 YFSETQ come from the germline V gene. This CDR3 is CASFVHGTLNEKLFF. Written as DNA, the CDR3 is TGCGCCAGCTTCGTTCACGGGACACTCAATGAAAAACTGTTTTTT.

CDR3 sequence (DNA): TGTGCCAGCAGCTCGACAGGTTTGCGGTGGGCTTTCTTT. Translation gives CASSSTGLRWAFF. The gene calls are TRBV5-4 and TRBJ1-1, with TRBD1 as a possible D gene (6 bases). There are 13 residues in the CDR3. V lost 3 bases to trimming and J lost 11 bases, with 17 bases between them. Germline CDR1 and CDR2: SGHNT and YYREEE (reference sequence).

The rearrangement uses TRBV19 and TRBJ1-1; TRBD1 is a possible D gene (5 bases). Looked up from germline, CDR1 is LNHDA and CDR2 is SQIVND (reference sequence). CDR3 length: 12 amino acids. V gave up 9 bases and J gave up 10 bases, with 18 bases separating them. CDR3 sequence reads: CASGPQGDSAFF. The CDR3, as DNA: TGTGCCAGCGGACCTCAGGGTGATTCAGCTTTCTTT.

The chain combines TRBV27 with TRBJ2-5; TRBD2 agrees at 12 bases. The germline CDR1 and CDR2 sequences are MNHEY and SMNVEV (reference sequence). Germline trimming cut 5 bases from V and 5 bases from J; bases unmatched to any gene: 6. This CDR3 comprises 15 residues. CDR3 sequence reads: CASSPLAGGIETQYF. The CDR3 bases are TGTGCCAGCAGTCCACTAGCGGGGGGTATCGAGACCCAGTACTTC.

J is TRBJ1-1 and V is TRBV27, with 7 positions matching TRBD1. Trimming cost V 4 bases and J 5 bases; bases outside gene matches: 10. The germline V gene has CDR1 MNHEY and CDR2 SMNVEV (reference sequence). The CDR3 consists of 15 residues. CDR3 region: CASSSGGNGFTEAFF. CDR3 bases: TGTGCCAGCAGTTCAGGGGGTAATGGCTTTACTGAAGCTTTCTTT.

V and J are TRBV11-2 and TRBJ2-7, with D possibly being TRBD1 (6 bases). Germline loops: CDR1 SGHAT, CDR2 FQNNGV. Trimming removed 4 bases at V and 5 bases at J, with 18 bases between. CDR3 length: 15 residues. For the CDR3, the DNA is TGTGCCAGCAGCTCAACATTGACAGGCATAGACGAGCAGTACTTC. Translation gives CASSSTLTGIDEQYF. Drawing the rest from reference TRBV11-2 and TRBJ2-7, the complete variable domain is EAGVAQSPRYKIIEKRQSVAFWCNPISGHATLYWYQQILGQGPKLLIQFQNNGVVDDSQLPKDRFSAERLKGVDSTLKIQPAKLEDSAVYLCASSSTLTGIDEQYFGPGTRLTVT.

The V and J genes are TRBV4-3 and TRBJ1-4, with D hard to call. The CDR3 runs to 13 residues. Trimming pared 1 base from V and 8 bases from J, leaving 8 bases between. CDR1 is LGHNA and CDR2 is YSLEER in the germline V gene. This CDR3 reads CASSQAPQEKLFF. As DNA, the CDR3 is TGCGCCAGCAGCCAAGCTCCTCAGGAAAAACTGTTTTTT.

The chain joins TRBV27 to TRBJ2-5, with D possibly TRBD2 on 6 matching bases. Deletions cut 3 bases from V and 4 bases from J, with 12 bases between. CDR3 length: 14 amino acids. The germline gives CDR1 MNHEY, CDR2 SMNVEV (reference sequence). CDR3 loop: CASSFIGRGETQYF. In nucleotides, the CDR3 is TGTGCCAGCAGTTTCATCGGGAGAGGAGAGACCCAGTACTTC.

This chain uses TRBV2 with TRBJ1-5; TRBD1 matches at 9 bases. Germline assignment: CDR1 SNHLY and CDR2 FYNNEI. CDR3 size: 15 residues. V lost 5 bases and J lost 2; bases outside the gene matches: 4. The CDR3 DNA reads TGTGCCAGCAGTTATACAGGGGGCGGCAATCAGCCCCAGCATTTT. Protein sequence: CASSYTGGGNQPQHF.

The rearrangement uses TRBV5-6 and TRBJ2-6, with TRBD1 matching over 7 bases. The ends lost 5 bases at V and 3 bases at J; junction bases unmatched: 5. Germline CDR1 reads SGHDT; CDR2 reads YYEEEE. This CDR3 contains 15 residues. The CDR3 DNA reads TGTGCCAGCAGTCGACAGGGCGGTGGGGCCAACGTCCTGACTTTC. Translating gives CASSRQGGGANVLTF. The entire variable domain, with the rest obtained from reference TRBV5-6 and TRBJ2-6, is as follows: DAGVTQSPTHLIKTRGQQVTLRCSPKSGHDTVSWYQQALGQGPQFIFQYYEEEERQRGNFPDRFSGHQFPNYSSELNVNALLLGDSALYLCASSRQGGGANVLTFGAGSRLTVL.

This clone was counted a few times. The chain recombines TRBV27 with TRBJ2-7; D remains unclear. Germline V gene data show CDR1 as MNHEY and CDR2 as SMNVEV (reference sequence). This CDR3 spans 14 amino acids. Trimming took off 6 bases at V and 5 bases at J, with 17 bases between the two ends. The CDR3 DNA follows: TGTGCCAGCAGCGCTAGAATAGGAAGGCACGAGCAGTACTTC. Residues: CASSARIGRHEQYF.

This clone was detected only a few times. J is TRBJ2-7 and V is TRBV6-1; D is ambiguous. V dropped 6 bases and J dropped 6 bases, with 15 bases sitting between them. Germline lookup yields CDR1 MNHNS and CDR2 SASEGT. The length of the CDR3 is 13 residues. The CDR3, as DNA: TGTGCCAGCAGCGAGCGTAACCCGGGCGAGCAGTACTTC. Its protein is CASSERNPGEQYF.